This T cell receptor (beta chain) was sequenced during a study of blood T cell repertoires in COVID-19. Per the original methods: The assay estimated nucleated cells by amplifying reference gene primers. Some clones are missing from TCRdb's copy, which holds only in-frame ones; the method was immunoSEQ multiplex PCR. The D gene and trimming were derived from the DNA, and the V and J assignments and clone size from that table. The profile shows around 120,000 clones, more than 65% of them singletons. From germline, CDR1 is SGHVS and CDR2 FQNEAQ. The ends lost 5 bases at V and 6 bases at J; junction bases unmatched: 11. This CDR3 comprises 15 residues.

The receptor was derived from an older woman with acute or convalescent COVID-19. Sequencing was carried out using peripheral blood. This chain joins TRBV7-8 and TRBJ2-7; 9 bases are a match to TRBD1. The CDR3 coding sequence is TGTGCCAGCAGCCTCACCGGGACAGGGATAGGCGAGCAGTACTTC. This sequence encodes CASSLTGTGIGEQYF.